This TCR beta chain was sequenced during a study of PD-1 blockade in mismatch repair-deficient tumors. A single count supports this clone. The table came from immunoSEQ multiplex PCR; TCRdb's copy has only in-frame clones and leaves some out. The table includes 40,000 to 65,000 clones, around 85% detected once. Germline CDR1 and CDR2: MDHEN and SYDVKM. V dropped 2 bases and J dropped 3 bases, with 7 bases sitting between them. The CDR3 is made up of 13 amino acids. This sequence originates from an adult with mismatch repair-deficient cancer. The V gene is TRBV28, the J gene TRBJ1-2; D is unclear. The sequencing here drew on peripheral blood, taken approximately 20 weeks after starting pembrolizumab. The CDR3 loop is CASSLSPDYGYTF. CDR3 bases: TGTGCCAGCAGTTTAAGCCCCGACTATGGCTACACCTTC.